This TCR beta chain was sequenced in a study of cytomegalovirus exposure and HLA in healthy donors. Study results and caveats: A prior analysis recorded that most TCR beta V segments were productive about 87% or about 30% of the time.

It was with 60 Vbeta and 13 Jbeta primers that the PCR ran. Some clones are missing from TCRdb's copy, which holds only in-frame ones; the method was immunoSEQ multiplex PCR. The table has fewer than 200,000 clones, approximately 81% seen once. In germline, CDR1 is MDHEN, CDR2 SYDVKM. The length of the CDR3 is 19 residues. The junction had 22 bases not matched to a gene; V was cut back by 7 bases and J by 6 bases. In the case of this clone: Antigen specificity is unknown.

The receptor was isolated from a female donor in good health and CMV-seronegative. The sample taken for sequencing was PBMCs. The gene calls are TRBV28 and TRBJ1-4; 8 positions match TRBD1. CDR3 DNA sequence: TGTGCCAGCACCCTCTGGTTAGGACAGGGACGGAGAGAGGATGAAAAACTGTTTTTT. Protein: CASTLWLGQGRREDEKLFF.